This note documents a single T cell receptor (beta chain) sequence. Seattle cases were enrolled at active infection and followed longitudinally. Original handling: Estimation of nucleated cell counts was performed using reference gene primer amplification. Repertoires were generated with immunoSEQ multiplex PCR, while TCRdb's copy carries only in-frame clones and drops some. V and J calls and clone size are those listed in that table; D and trimming were worked out from the DNA. In the table there are 150,000 to 200,000 clones, 85% to 90% of which are singletons. The CDR3 length is 12 residues. The V end lost 8 bases, the J end lost 0 bases, and 7 bases lay between the germline ends. The V gene's germline CDR1 is LNHDA and CDR2 SQIVND (reference sequence). The sample originates from a study of blood T cell repertoires in COVID-19. Overall study context: Samples representing acute and convalescent COVID-19 were sourced from the United States, Italy and Spain. PBMCs, B-cell-depleted T cells, or T cells were the source of the cDNA or gDNA that made up the material.

The J gene is TRBJ1-2, the V gene TRBV19; D unresolved. Sample: peripheral blood. This receptor was identified in a person aged 70 to 80 with COVID-19, enrolled during active disease. DNA for the CDR3: TGTGCCAGTTATTCTTCTAACTATGGCTACACCTTC. Protein: CASYSSNYGYTF.